This T cell receptor (beta chain) was captured in a study of Ad26.COV2.S vaccination and SARS-CoV-2 variants. Documented treatment: some 20 received Ad26.COV2.S at low or high dose, single or two shots; a few received placebo; per-sample allocation not given. Each sample was drawn 63 days after the first injection (of vaccine or placebo). CDR3 length equals 14 residues. The trim removed 6 bases at V and 9 bases at J, leaving 6 bases unmatched. CDR1 is SGHVS, CDR2 FNYEAQ, per germline. The assay was immunoSEQ multiplex PCR, and TCRdb's table has in-frame clones only and misses some. The table lists roughly 400,000 clones, around 91% of them singletons.

Sequencing used peripheral blood, obtained in a trial of Ad26.COV2.S vaccine versus placebo. This sequence was found in a person aged 18-65 years who received the Ad26.COV2.S COVID-19 vaccine or a placebo. V and J are TRBV7-6 and TRBJ1-6; TRBD1 matches 9 bases. The DNA of the CDR3 is TGTGCCAGCAGAACCGGGACAGGGAGTTCACCCCTCCACTTT. Translating gives CASRTGTGSSPLHF.